The sequence of this T cell receptor beta chain was determined in a study of T cells in Graves' hyperthyroidism and ophthalmopathy. This clonotype was detected many times. Stable disease denoted Graves' hyperthyroidism without ophthalmopathy progression within 18 months. Hyperthyroidism, newly diagnosed and lasting under 2 months, affected patients aged 18 to 65. CDR1 SNHLY and CDR2 FYNNEI come from the germline V gene. Trimming took off 4 bases at V and 1 base at J, with 11 bases between the two ends. CDR3 size: 15 residues. TCR beta CDR3 regions were amplified from RNA transcripts. Carried out on the TCR CDR3, a first-round RT-PCR used the HTBI primer set. TCRdb reprocessed the multiplex PCR reads with MiXCR, giving one entry per CDR3 protein. The sample has about 420,000 distinct CDR3 sequences, roughly an eighth seen once.

The genes are TRBV2 and TRBJ1-5; D is possibly TRBD1 (5 bases). The material sequenced was blood. The clonotype was recovered from a woman in her late teens or twenties with Graves' hyperthyroidism. CDR3 nucleotide sequence: TGTGCCAGCAGTGTGCAGGGTATGAGCAATCAGCCCCAGCATTTT. It codes for CASSVQGMSNQPQHF. Using reference TRBV2 and TRBJ1-5 for the parts outside the CDR3, the full variable domain is EPEVTQTPSHQVTQMGQEVILRCVPISNHLYFYWYRQILGQKVEFLVSFYNNEISEKSEIFDDQFSVERPDGSNFTLKIRSTKLEDSAMYFCASSVQGMSNQPQHFGDGTRLSIL.